These 24 T cell receptor beta chains were sequenced from one sample in a study of early T cells in non-severe SARS-CoV-2 infection. TCRdb redid the calling of the 5' RACE reads with MiXCR, one entry per CDR3 protein. The sample lists around 99,000 distinct CDR3 sequences; 15% to 20% were seen once. Source: whole blood, taken at baseline. Receptors originate from an adult who was a healthcare worker with PCR-confirmed SARS-CoV-2 infection or an uninfected control (not recorded which).

The table lists this clonotype with a few counts. The chain links TRBV7-9 to TRBJ2-7; 7 positions agree with TRBD1. This CDR3 has 16 amino acids. V dropped 5 bases and J dropped 3; count of bases not matched to a gene: 13. Per germline, CDR1 SEHNR and CDR2 FQNEAQ (reference sequence). The CDR3 region has the DNA TGTGCCAGCAGCACTACAGGGGCAGGGGTTGACTACGAGCAGTACTTC. Amino acid sequence: CASSTTGAGVDYEQYF.

V and J are TRBV5-4 and TRBJ2-3; TRBD2 agrees at 8 bases. This CDR3 is 17 amino acids long. CDR1 and CDR2 from the germline V gene are SGHNT and YYREEE (reference sequence). Trimming cost V 2 bases and J 0 bases; bases outside gene matches: 8. CDR3 bases: TGTGCCAGCAGCTTAGGCGGGAGGAGAGATAGCACAGATACGCAGTATTTT. Translating gives CASSLGGRRDSTDTQYF.

This clonotype was recorded many times. J is TRBJ2-1 and V is TRBV5-1; 7 bases align to TRBD2. Germline loops: CDR1 SGHRS, CDR2 YFSETQ. The CDR3 covers 15 residues. V shed 4 bases and J 0 bases; nucleotides not matched to a gene: 4. The CDR3 DNA follows: TGCGCCAGCAGCCCAGGGACTACCTCCTACAATGAGCAGTTCTTC. This gives the protein CASSPGTTSYNEQFF.

This clonotype was observed at least ten times. V and J are TRBV4-1 and TRBJ1-5; no definite D call. The CDR3 length is 17 residues. Germline V lookup: CDR1 MGHRA, CDR2 YSYEKL. The V and J ends lost 0 bases and 0 bases respectively, with 12 bases between them. CDR3 sequence reads: CASSQEFGLPSNQPQHF. The CDR3 nucleotides read TGCGCCAGCAGCCAAGAGTTCGGACTACCTAGCAATCAGCCCCAGCATTTT.

The chain links TRBV20-1 to TRBJ2-7, with 9 bases fitting TRBD2. The V segment lost 0 bases and the J segment 2 bases; nucleotides outside the gene matches: 8. From germline, CDR1 is DFQATT and CDR2 SNEGSKA (reference sequence). The CDR3 extends over 16 amino acids. As DNA, the CDR3 is TGCAGTGCTAGAGATATTGCTAGCGGGAATACCTACGAGCAGTACTTC. It specifies CSARDIASGNTYEQYF.

The chain carries TRBV5-1 and TRBJ2-5; TRBD1 agrees at 9 bases. CDR1 and CDR2 from the germline V gene are SGHRS and YFSETQ. V dropped 0 bases and J dropped 5; count of bases not matched to a gene: 8. This CDR3 contains 16 residues. In nucleotides, the CDR3 is TGCGCCAGCAGCTTGGTGGGACAGGGTATCGGCGAGACCCAGTACTTC. It translates to CASSLVGQGIGETQYF.

The chain combines TRBV27 with TRBJ1-1, with D possibly matching TRBD1 (5 bases). Trimming took 4 bases from V and 2 from J, leaving 14 bases between them. Germline lookup yields CDR1 MNHEY and CDR2 SMNVEV (reference sequence). The CDR3 loop spans 15 amino acids. CDR3 loop: CASSSGLGLNTEAFF. The CDR3 DNA is TGTGCCAGCAGTTCGGGATTGGGGCTTAACACTGAAGCTTTCTTT.

The table lists this clonotype with a few counts. Here the CDR3 DNA reads TGTGCCAGCAGCTACCCCCAGGGAGGTACGAACACCGGGGAGCTGTTTTTT. Its protein product is CASSYPQGGTNTGELFF. The V call is TRBV11-2, the J call TRBJ2-2; D possibly corresponds to TRBD2 (6 bases). Germline values: CDR1 SGHAT, CDR2 FQNNGV. The CDR3 covers 17 residues. V lost 4 bases to trimming and J lost 0 bases, with 15 bases between them.

This clonotype came up once. The chain uses TRBV7-9 and TRBJ2-2, with a tentative D call TRBD1 (5 bases). Looked up from germline, CDR1 is SEHNR and CDR2 is FQNEAQ (reference sequence). This CDR3 contains 13 residues. V was pared by 5 bases and J by 6 bases, with 10 bases between. CDR3 DNA: TGTGCCAGCAGCCTACAGGTGTCCGGGGAGCTGTTTTTT. It yields the protein CASSLQVSGELFF.

The chain has TRBV28 and TRBJ2-4, with TRBD2 matching 7 bases. The CDR3 extends over 16 amino acids. In germline, CDR1 is MDHEN, CDR2 SYDVKM. V dropped 3 bases and J dropped 1; count of bases not matched to a gene: 6. The CDR3 here is CASSFFGGSAKNIQYF. CDR3 nucleotide sequence: TGTGCCAGCAGTTTTTTCGGCGGGAGCGCCAAAAACATTCAGTACTTC.

V gene TRBV14 combines with J gene TRBJ2-1; D uncertain. The CDR3 length is 16 residues. Looked up from germline, CDR1 is SGHDN and CDR2 is FVKESK. Trimming stripped 4 bases from V and 8 bases from J, with 21 bases between. CDR3 bases: TGTGCCAGCAGCCCGGAACCCTATCCTAGTGTCGATGAGCAGTTCTTC. Protein product: CASSPEPYPSVDEQFF.

The sample holds one count of this clonotype. The chain carries TRBV18 and TRBJ1-2; unclear D gene. In germline, CDR1 is KGHSH, CDR2 LQKENI. The V end was cut by 3 bases, the J end by 3 bases, with 5 bases between. This CDR3 region has 12 residues. CDR3 coding DNA: TGTGCCAGCTCACCCAGAGACTATGGCTACACCTTC. This translates into CASSPRDYGYTF.

The CDR3 region is CASSLVLGLGQPQHF. DNA of the CDR3: TGTGCCAGCAGTTTAGTTTTGGGATTGGGTCAGCCCCAGCATTTT. This rearrangement joins TRBV12-3 or TRBV12-4 to TRBJ1-5, with no clear D. V was clipped by 1 base and J by 6 bases, with 13 bases between them. The CDR3 has 15 amino acids.

This clonotype has more than one count but fewer than ten. V usage is TRBV28 and J usage is TRBJ1-2; D gene uncertain. This CDR3 spans 13 amino acids. From germline, CDR1 is MDHEN and CDR2 SYDVKM. With 4 bases removed from V and 8 bases from J, the gap between germline ends came to 14 bases. The CDR3 DNA sequence: TGTGCCAGCAGTTCCCGTCCATCAAAGGGCTACACCTTC. Residues: CASSSRPSKGYTF.

The V gene is TRBV7-2, the J gene TRBJ2-3, with a tentative D call TRBD2 (5 bases). There are 14 residues in the CDR3. Germline V lookup: CDR1 SGHTA, CDR2 FQGNSA. Trimming stripped 3 bases from V and 5 bases from J, with 12 bases between. The CDR3 here is CASSFQAAGDTQYF. CDR3 in DNA: TGTGCCAGCAGCTTCCAGGCCGCGGGAGATACGCAGTATTTT.

There are a few counts of this clonotype. The chain carries TRBV7-2 and TRBJ2-3; weak D call: TRBD2 (6 bases). Germline V lookup: CDR1 SGHTA, CDR2 FQGNSA. Trimming left V 6 bases short and J 2 bases short, with 15 bases between. CDR3 length equals 15 residues. The CDR3 protein is CASSPRGIYTDTQYF. The CDR3 DNA reads TGTGCCAGCAGTCCCCGCGGGATCTACACAGATACGCAGTATTTT. The variable domain in full, completed from reference TRBV7-2 and TRBJ2-3, reads GAGVSQSPSNKVTEKGKDVELRCDPISGHTALYWYRQSLGQGLEFLIYFQGNSAPDKSGLPSDRFSAERTGGSVSTLTIQRTQQEDSAVYLCASSPRGIYTDTQYFGPGTRLTVL.

The chain combines TRBV12-3 or TRBV12-4 with TRBJ2-5; the D call may be TRBD1 or TRBD2 (6 bases each). The CDR3 loop spans 14 amino acids. V lost 5 bases and J lost 1, with 11 bases in between. The CDR3 region is CASSKGGFQETQYF. The CDR3 nucleotides are TGTGCCAGCAGTAAGGGGGGATTCCAAGAGACCCAGTACTTC.

V usage is TRBV27 and J usage is TRBJ1-6, with 8 nucleotides matching TRBD1. With 10 bases clipped from V and 9 bases from J, the junction kept 14 bases outside the gene matches. This CDR3 has 15 residues. Germline loops: CDR1 MNHEY, CDR2 SMNVEV (reference sequence). The chain's CDR3 is CATGGQGRNASPLHF. The CDR3 region has the DNA TGTGCCACCGGCGGACAGGGAAGGAACGCTTCACCCCTCCACTTT.

The genes are TRBV6-2 or TRBV6-3 and TRBJ1-1; D is unresolved. CDR1 is MNHEY and CDR2 is SVGEGT in the germline V gene. V lost 5 bases and J lost 3, with 7 bases in between. CDR3 size: 12 residues. For the CDR3, the DNA is TGTGCCAGCAGTGGCCGGGACACTGAAGCTTTCTTT. Amino acids: CASSGRDTEAFF.

This clonotype was found a few times. The chain combines TRBV11-2 with TRBJ1-3, with D possibly TRBD1 on 6 matching bases. The V end lost 4 bases, the J end lost 2 bases, and 12 bases lay between the germline ends. The CDR3 spans 15 residues. Looked up from germline, CDR1 is SGHAT and CDR2 is FQNNGV. The CDR3 DNA is TGTGCCAGCAGCTCCATTACAGGGCCTGGAAACACCATATATTTT. This gives the protein CASSSITGPGNTIYF.

At least ten counts were recorded for this clonotype. This chain uses TRBV7-6 with TRBJ2-7; 8 nucleotides align to TRBD2. Germline V CDR1 and CDR2: SGHVS, FNYEAQ. The CDR3 length is 13 residues. Trimming cost V 4 bases and J 6 bases; bases outside gene matches: 5. The DNA of the CDR3 is TGTGCCAGCAGCTCGGGACTAGTAGGCGAGCAGTACTTC. It specifies CASSSGLVGEQYF.

This clonotype showed up many times. The rearrangement links TRBV28 to TRBJ1-6; D unresolved. Germline-derived CDR1 and CDR2 are MDHEN and SYDVKM. The CDR3 contains 11 residues. Trimming took off 3 bases at V and 9 bases at J, with 3 bases between the two ends. The CDR3 bases are TGTGCCAGCAGTTTTGGTTCACCCCTCCACTTT. Its translation: CASSFGSPLHF.

This clonotype was observed a handful of times. This chain uses TRBV20-1 with TRBJ2-7; D is perhaps TRBD2 (5 bases). V was trimmed by 0 bases and J by 2 bases, leaving 5 bases between them. Per germline, CDR1 DFQATT and CDR2 SNEGSKA (reference sequence). The CDR3 extends over 12 amino acids. The CDR3: CSARELAYEQYF. The CDR3, as DNA: TGCAGTGCTAGAGAACTAGCCTACGAGCAGTACTTC.

This clonotype has just a few counts. The rearrangement links TRBV9 to TRBJ2-5; D may be TRBD2 (5 bases). Germline V gene lookup returns CDR1 SGDLS and CDR2 YYNGEE. This CDR3 region has 14 residues. V gave up 2 bases and J gave up 4 bases, with 12 bases separating them. The CDR3 sequence: CASSVDGKGETQYF. CDR3 nucleotides: TGTGCCAGCAGCGTGGACGGGAAGGGAGAGACCCAGTACTTC.